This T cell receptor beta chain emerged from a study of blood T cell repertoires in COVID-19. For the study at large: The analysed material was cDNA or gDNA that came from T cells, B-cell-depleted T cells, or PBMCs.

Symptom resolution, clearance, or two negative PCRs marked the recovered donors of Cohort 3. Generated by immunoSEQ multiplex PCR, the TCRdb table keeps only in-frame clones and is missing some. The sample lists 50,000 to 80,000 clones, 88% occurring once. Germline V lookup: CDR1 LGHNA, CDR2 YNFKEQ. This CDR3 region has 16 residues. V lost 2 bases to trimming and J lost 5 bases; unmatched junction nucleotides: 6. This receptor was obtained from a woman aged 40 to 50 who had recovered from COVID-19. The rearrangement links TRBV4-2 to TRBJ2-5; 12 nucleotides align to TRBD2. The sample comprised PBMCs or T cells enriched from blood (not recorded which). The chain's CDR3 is CASSQLAGGAWETQYF. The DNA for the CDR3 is TGTGCCAGCAGCCAACTAGCGGGGGGGGCTTGGGAGACCCAGTACTTC.